The table lists the clone carrying this TCR beta chain with a count of one. This CDR3 region has 16 residues. V lost 2 bases to trimming and J lost 3 bases, with 15 bases between them. Germline values: CDR1 MGHRA, CDR2 YSYEKL. This specimen belongs to a study of shared clonotypes between healthy human individuals. Study background: CD4 naive and memory got three plates each, CD8 naive two, CD8 memory one.

Naive CD4+ cells were CD45RA-selected; the remaining cells were memory. Here immunoSEQ multiplex PCR was the method, and the copy in TCRdb shows in-frame clones only, minus some. The table records about 1.1 million clones, 70% to 80% of them present only once. The chain has TRBV4-1 and TRBJ2-3; D might be TRBD1 or TRBD2, each matching 6 bases. This receptor was obtained from a man aged 18 to 29 in good health. Some clones in this sample may be carry-over from other donors' samples. Sequencing used memory CD4+ T cells from PBMCs. Subset here: CD45RA-negative fraction. The CDR3 loop reads CASSQWGLGGTDTQYF. The CDR3 nucleotides are TGCGCCAGCAGCCAATGGGGTTTAGGGGGGACAGATACGCAGTATTTT.